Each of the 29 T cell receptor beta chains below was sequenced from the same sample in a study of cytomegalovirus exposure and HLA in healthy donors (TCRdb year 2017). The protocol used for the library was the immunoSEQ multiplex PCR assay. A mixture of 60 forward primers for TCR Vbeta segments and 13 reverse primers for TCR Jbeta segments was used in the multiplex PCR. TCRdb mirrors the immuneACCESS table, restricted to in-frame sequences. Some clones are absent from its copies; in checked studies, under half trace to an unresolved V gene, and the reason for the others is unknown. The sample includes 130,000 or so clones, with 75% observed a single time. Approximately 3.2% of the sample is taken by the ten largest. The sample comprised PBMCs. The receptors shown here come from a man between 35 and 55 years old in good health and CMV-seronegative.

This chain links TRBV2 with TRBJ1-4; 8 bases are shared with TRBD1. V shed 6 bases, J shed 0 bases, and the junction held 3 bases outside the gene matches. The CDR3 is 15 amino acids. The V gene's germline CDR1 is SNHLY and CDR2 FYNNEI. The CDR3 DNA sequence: TGTGCCAGCAGGCAGGGGGCTGCAACTAATGAAAAACTGTTTTTT. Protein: CASRQGAATNEKLFF. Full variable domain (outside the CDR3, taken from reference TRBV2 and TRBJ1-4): EPEVTQTPSHQVTQMGQEVILRCVPISNHLYFYWYRQILGQKVEFLVSFYNNEISEKSEIFDDQFSVERPDGSNFTLKIRSTKLEDSAMYFCASRQGAATNEKLFFGSGTQLSVL.

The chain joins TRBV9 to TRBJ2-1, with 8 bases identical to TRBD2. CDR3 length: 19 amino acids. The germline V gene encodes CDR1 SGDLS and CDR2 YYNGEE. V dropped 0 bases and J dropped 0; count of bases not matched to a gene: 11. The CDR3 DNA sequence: TGTGCCAGCAGCGTAGAGGGTACTGGGCGGGGGGCCTCCTACAATGAGCAGTTCTTC. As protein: CASSVEGTGRGASYNEQFF.

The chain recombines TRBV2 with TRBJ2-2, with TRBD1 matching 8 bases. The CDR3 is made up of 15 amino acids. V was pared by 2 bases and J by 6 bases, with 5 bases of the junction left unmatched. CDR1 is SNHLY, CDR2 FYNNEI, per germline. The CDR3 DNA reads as TGTGCCAGCAGTGAACAGGGGGCTTTAGCCGGGGAGCTGTTTTTT. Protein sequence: CASSEQGALAGELFF.

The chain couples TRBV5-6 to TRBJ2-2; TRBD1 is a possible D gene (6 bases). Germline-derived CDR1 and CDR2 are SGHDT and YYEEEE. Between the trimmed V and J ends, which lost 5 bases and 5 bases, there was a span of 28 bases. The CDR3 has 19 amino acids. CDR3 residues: CASSHRGPEAGESTGELFF. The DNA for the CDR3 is TGTGCCAGCAGTCATAGGGGTCCCGAGGCAGGGGAGTCGACCGGGGAGCTGTTTTTT.

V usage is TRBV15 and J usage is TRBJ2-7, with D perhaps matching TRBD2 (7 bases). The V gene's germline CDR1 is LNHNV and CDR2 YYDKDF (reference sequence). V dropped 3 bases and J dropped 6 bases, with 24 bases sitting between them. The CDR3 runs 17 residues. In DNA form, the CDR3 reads TGTGCCACCAGCAGGGGGGGGGCCGGTCCCTCTCGGGGCGAGCAGTACTTC. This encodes CATSRGGAGPSRGEQYF. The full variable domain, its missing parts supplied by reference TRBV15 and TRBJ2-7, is DAMVIQNPRYQVTQFGKPVTLSCSQTLNHNVMYWYQQKSSQAPKLLFHYYDKDFNNEADTPDNFQSRRPNTSFCFLDIRSPGLGDTAMYLCATSRGGAGPSRGEQYFGPGTRLTVT.

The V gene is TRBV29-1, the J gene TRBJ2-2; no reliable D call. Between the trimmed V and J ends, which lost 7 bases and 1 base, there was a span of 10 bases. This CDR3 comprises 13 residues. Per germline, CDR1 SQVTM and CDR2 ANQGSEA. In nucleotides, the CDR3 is TGCAGCGCCAACAGCAAGAACACCGGGGAGCTGTTTTTT. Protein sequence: CSANSKNTGELFF.

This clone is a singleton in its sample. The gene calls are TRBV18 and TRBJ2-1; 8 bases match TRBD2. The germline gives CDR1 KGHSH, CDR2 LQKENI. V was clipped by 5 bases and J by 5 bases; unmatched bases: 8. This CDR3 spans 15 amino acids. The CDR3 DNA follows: TGTGCCAGCTCATCAATAGCGGGGATCGACAATGAGCAGTTCTTC. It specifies CASSSIAGIDNEQFF.

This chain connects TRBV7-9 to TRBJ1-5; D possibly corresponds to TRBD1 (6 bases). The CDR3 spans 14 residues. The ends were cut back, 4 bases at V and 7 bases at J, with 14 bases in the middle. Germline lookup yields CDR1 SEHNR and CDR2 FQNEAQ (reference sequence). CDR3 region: CASSYAGGLQPQHF. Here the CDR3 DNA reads TGTGCCAGCAGCTACGCGGGGGGCCTCCAGCCCCAGCATTTT.

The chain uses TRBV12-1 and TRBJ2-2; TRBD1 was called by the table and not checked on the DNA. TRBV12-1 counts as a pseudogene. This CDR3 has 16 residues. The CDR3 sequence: CASSRKGQASTGELFF. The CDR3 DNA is TGTGCCAGCAGCCGGAAAGGACAGGCCTCCACCGGGGAGCTGTTTTTT.

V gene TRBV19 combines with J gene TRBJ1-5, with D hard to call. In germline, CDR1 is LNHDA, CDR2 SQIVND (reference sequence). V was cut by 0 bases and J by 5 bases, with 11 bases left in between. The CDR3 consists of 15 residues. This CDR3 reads CASSIDQRDYQPQHF. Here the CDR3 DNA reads TGTGCCAGTAGTATAGATCAGAGGGATTATCAGCCCCAGCATTTT.

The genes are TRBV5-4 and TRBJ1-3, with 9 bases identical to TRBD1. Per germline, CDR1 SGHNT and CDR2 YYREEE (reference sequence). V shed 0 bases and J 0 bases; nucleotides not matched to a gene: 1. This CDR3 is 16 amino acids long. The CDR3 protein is CASSLDRGLSGNTIYF. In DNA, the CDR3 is TGTGCCAGCAGCTTGGACAGGGGGCTCTCTGGAAACACCATATATTTT.

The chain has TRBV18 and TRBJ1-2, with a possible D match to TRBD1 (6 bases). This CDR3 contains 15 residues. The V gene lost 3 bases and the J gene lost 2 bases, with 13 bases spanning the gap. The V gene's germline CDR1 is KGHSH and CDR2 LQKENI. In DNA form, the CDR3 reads TGTGCCAGCTCACCGCCGGACAGCAAGAACTATGGCTACACCTTC. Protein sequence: CASSPPDSKNYGYTF.

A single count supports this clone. CDR3 DNA: TGCGCCAGCAGCCTATCTTCAACAGTACCCGACAGCTATGGCTACACCTTC. Its translation: CASSLSSTVPDSYGYTF. The chain couples TRBV4-1 to TRBJ1-2; a weak D match, TRBD1 (5 bases). The CDR3 consists of 17 residues. The germline CDR1 and CDR2 sequences are MGHRA and YSYEKL. V gave up 4 bases and J gave up 4 bases, with 22 bases separating them.

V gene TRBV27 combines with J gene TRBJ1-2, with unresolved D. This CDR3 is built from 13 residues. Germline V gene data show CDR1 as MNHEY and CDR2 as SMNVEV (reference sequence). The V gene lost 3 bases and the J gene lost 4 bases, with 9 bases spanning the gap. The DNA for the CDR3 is TGTGCCAGCAGTTTTGATCGGGGCTATGGCTACACCTTC. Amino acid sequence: CASSFDRGYGYTF.

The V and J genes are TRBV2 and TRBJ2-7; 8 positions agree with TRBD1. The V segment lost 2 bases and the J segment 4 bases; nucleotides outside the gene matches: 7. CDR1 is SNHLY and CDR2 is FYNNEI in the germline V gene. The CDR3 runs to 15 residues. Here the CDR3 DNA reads TGTGCCAGCAGTGAACGGACAGGGAAGAATTACGAGCAGTACTTC. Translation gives CASSERTGKNYEQYF.

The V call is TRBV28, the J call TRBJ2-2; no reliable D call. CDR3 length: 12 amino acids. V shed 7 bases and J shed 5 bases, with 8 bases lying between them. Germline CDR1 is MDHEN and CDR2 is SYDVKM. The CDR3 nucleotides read TGTGCCAGCACCCCGAGTACCGGGGAGCTGTTTTTT. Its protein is CASTPSTGELFF.

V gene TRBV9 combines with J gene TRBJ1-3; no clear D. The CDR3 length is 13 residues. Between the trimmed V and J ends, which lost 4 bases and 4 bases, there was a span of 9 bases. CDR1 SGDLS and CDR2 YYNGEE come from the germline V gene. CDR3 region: CASSPPGGNTIYF. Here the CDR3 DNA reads TGTGCCAGCAGCCCCCCAGGAGGAAACACCATATATTTT.

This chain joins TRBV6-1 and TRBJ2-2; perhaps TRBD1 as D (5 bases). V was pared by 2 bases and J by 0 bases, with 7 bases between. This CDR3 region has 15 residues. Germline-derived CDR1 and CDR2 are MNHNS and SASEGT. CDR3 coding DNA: TGTGCCAGCAGTGAACTGGGGCCGAACACCGGGGAGCTGTTTTTT. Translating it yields CASSELGPNTGELFF.

CDR3 in DNA: TGCGCCAGCAGTCAACAGGGGGACCAGCCCCAGCATTTT. Protein sequence: CASSQQGDQPQHF. The chain recombines TRBV4-3 with TRBJ1-5; 8 nucleotides agree with TRBD1. Germline V gene data show CDR1 as LGHNA and CDR2 as YSLEER. The length of the CDR3 is 13 residues. V gave up 6 bases and J gave up 7 bases; unmatched junction bases: 5.

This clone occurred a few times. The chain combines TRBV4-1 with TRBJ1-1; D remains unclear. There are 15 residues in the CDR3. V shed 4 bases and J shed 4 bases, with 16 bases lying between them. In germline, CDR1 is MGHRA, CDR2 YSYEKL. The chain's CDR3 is CASSPPGRFSTEAFF. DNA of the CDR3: TGCGCCAGCAGCCCGCCTGGGAGGTTCAGCACTGAAGCTTTCTTT.

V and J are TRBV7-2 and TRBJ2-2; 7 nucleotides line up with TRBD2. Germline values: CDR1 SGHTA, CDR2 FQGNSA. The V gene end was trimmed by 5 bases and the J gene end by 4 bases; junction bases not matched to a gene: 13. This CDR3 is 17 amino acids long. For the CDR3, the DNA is TGTGCCAGCAGCCCTCCGTCGGCGGGGGTATTCACCGGGGAGCTGTTTTTT. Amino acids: CASSPPSAGVFTGELFF.

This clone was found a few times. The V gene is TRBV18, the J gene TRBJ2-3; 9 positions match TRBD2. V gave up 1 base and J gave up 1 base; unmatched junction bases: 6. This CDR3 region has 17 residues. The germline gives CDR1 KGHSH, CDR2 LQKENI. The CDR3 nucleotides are TGTGCCAGCTCACCACTCTTCCCTAGCGGGGGCACAGATACGCAGTATTTT. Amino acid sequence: CASSPLFPSGGTDTQYF.

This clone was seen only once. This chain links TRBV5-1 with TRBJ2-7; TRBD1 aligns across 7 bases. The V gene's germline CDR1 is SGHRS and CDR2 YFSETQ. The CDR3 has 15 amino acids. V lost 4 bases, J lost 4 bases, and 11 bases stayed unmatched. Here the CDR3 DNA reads TGCGCCAGCAGCCCAGACCCCGACAGGGCGTACGAGCAGTACTTC. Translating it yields CASSPDPDRAYEQYF.

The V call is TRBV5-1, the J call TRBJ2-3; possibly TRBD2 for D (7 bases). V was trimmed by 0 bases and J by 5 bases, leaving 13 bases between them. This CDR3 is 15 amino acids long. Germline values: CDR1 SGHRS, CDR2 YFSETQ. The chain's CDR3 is CASSLEGGPVDTQYF. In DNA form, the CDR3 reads TGCGCCAGCAGCTTGGAGGGGGGGCCAGTAGATACGCAGTATTTT. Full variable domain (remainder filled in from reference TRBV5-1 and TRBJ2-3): KAGVTQTPRYLIKTRGQQVTLSCSPISGHRSVSWYQQTPGQGLQFLFEYFSETQRNKGNFPGRFSGRQFSNSRSEMNVSTLELGDSALYLCASSLEGGPVDTQYFGPGTRLTVL.

In DNA form, the CDR3 reads TGTGCCAGCAGCTTAGGACAGGGGGCTCTCCCCACCTTC. Protein: CASSLGQGALPTF. The chain joins TRBV7-9 to TRBJ1-2; 10 bases are a match to TRBD1. The V gene end was trimmed by 1 base and the J gene end by 13 bases; junction bases not matched to a gene: 6. This CDR3 comprises 13 residues. From germline, CDR1 is SEHNR and CDR2 FQNEAQ (reference sequence). Full variable domain (outside the CDR3, taken from reference TRBV7-9 and TRBJ1-2): DTGVSQNPRHKITKRGQNVTFRCDPISEHNRLYWYRQTLGQGPEFLTYFQNEAQLEKSRLLSDRFSAERPKGSFSTLEIQRTEQGDSAMYLCASSLGQGALPTFGSGTRLTVV.

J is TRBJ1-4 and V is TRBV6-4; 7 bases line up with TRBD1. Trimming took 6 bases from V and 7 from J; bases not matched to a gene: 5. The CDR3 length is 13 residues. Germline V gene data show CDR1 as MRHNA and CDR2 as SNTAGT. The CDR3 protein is CASSRDRSEKLFF. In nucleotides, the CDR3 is TGTGCCAGCAGCCGGGACAGAAGTGAAAAACTGTTTTTT.

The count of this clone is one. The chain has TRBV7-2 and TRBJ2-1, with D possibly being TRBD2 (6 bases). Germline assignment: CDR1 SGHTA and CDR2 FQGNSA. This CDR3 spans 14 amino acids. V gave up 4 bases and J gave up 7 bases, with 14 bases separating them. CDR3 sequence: CASSSGTSGNEQFF. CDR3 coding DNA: TGTGCCAGCAGCTCCGGGACTTCGGGAAATGAGCAGTTCTTC.

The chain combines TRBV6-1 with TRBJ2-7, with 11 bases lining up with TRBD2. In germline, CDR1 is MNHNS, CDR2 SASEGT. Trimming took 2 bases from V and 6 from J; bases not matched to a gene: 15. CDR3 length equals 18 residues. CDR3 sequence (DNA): TGTGCCAGCAGTGAAAGTCTCTTCATTAGCGGGGGGGCACGCGAGCAGTACTTC. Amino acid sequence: CASSESLFISGGAREQYF.

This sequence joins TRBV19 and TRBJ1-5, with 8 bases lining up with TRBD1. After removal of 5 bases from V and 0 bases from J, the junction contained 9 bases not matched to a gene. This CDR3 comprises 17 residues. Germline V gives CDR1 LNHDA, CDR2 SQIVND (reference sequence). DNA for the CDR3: TGTGCCAGTAGTTCATCTTCGGGACAGGATAGCAATCAGCCCCAGCATTTT. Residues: CASSSSSGQDSNQPQHF.